The 14 T cell receptor beta chains in this list originate from one sample, sequenced in a study of shared clonotypes between healthy human individuals. Libraries were prepared by immunoSEQ multiplex PCR; TCRdb keeps only in-frame clonotypes and omits some of them. The sample consists of some 2,500,000 clones, less than 95% of them appearing once. Sequences were obtained from naive CD4+ T cells from PBMCs. This sample's subset: CD45RA+ positively selected. These TCRs come from a man aged 18-30 years in good health. Some clones in this sample may be carry-over from other donors' samples.

The chain has TRBV7-8 and TRBJ2-4; 15 nucleotides match TRBD2. Per the germline V gene, CDR1 is SGHVS and CDR2 is FQNEAQ. This CDR3 is 17 amino acids long. J was trimmed by 5 bases and V by 5 bases; bases with no gene match: 7. The CDR3 reads CASSLGLAGGPQNIQYF. The DNA for the CDR3 is TGTGCCAGCAGCCTAGGACTAGCGGGAGGGCCGCAAAACATTCAGTACTTC.

CDR3: CASSPFSAGNTGELFF. CDR3 nucleotide sequence: TGTGCCAGCAGCCCATTTTCCGCGGGGAACACCGGGGAGCTGTTTTTT. The V gene is TRBV7-3, the J gene TRBJ2-2, with D perhaps matching TRBD2 (5 bases). Trimming shortened V by 5 bases and J by 1 base, and 14 bases separated the two germline ends. In germline, CDR1 is SGHTA, CDR2 FQGTGA. The CDR3 is made up of 16 amino acids.

The chain joins TRBV6-1 to TRBJ2-3, with D possibly being TRBD1 (5 bases). The CDR3 is 16 residues long. Germline assignment: CDR1 MNHNS and CDR2 SASEGT. V was clipped by 1 base and J by 1 base, with 12 bases between them. CDR3 region: CASSEGAGLRTDTQYF. DNA of the CDR3: TGTGCCAGCAGTGAAGGGGCAGGGCTTCGCACAGATACGCAGTATTTT.

A note on this clone: Within the sample, other DNA sequences also encode this same CDR3. The rearrangement joins TRBV5-4 to TRBJ2-7, with D possibly matching TRBD2 (6 bases). This CDR3 spans 12 amino acids. The V end lost 7 bases, the J end lost 5 bases, and 13 bases lay between the germline ends. The germline gives CDR1 SGHNT, CDR2 YYREEE (reference sequence). The DNA for the CDR3 is TGTGCCAGCTCCTCGCCGGGGGACGAGCAGTACTTC. Protein sequence: CASSSPGDEQYF.

On this clone: This sample includes further DNA sequences coding for the same CDR3. The genes are TRBV7-2 and TRBJ2-5; 7 bases line up with TRBD2. This CDR3 contains 14 residues. From germline, CDR1 is SGHTA and CDR2 FQGNSA. With 0 bases clipped from V and 5 bases from J, the junction kept 3 bases outside the gene matches. The CDR3 is CASSLAGGGETQYF. CDR3 nucleotides: TGTGCCAGCAGCTTAGCTGGGGGAGGGGAGACCCAGTACTTC. The full variable domain, with the rest looked up from reference TRBV7-2 and TRBJ2-5, is GAGVSQSPSNKVTEKGKDVELRCDPISGHTALYWYRQSLGQGLEFLIYFQGNSAPDKSGLPSDRFSAERTGGSVSTLTIQRTQQEDSAVYLCASSLAGGGETQYFGPGTRLLVL.

Turning to this clone: Additional DNA sequences in this sample encode the identical CDR3. V usage is TRBV29-1 and J usage is TRBJ2-1, with a weak D call TRBD2 (6 bases). Trimming removed 3 bases from V and 0 bases from J, with 12 bases in between. Germline V gene data show CDR1 as SQVTM and CDR2 as ANQGSEA. The CDR3 loop spans 15 amino acids. This CDR3 is CSVEGTPSSYNEQFF. The DNA of the CDR3 is TGCAGCGTTGAGGGGACTCCAAGCTCCTACAATGAGCAGTTCTTC.

In its sample, this clone was seen a few times. This chain links TRBV27 with TRBJ2-7; the match to TRBD1 covers 9 bases. CDR1 and CDR2 from the germline V gene are MNHEY and SMNVEV (reference sequence). The CDR3 sequence is 15 residues long. The V and J ends lost 5 bases and 0 bases, in that order; junction bases with no gene match: 5. The DNA for the CDR3 is TGTGCCAGCAGTGGGACGGGACAGGGCTCCTACGAGCAGTACTTC. It specifies CASSGTGQGSYEQYF.

The chain uses TRBV5-1 and TRBJ2-1; TRBD2 might be the D (6 bases). CDR1 is SGHRS, CDR2 YFSETQ, per germline. V lost 1 base to trimming and J lost 4 bases, with 9 bases between them. The CDR3 has 14 residues. CDR3 residues: CASSLLASYNEQFF. The CDR3 DNA reads as TGCGCCAGCAGCTTGCTAGCGTCGTACAATGAGCAGTTCTTC.

The CDR3 loop reads CASSPWAGDRVTDTQYF. CDR3 bases: TGTGCCAGCTCACCTTGGGCCGGGGACAGAGTCACAGATACGCAGTATTTT. The V gene is TRBV18, the J gene TRBJ2-3; 7 bases fit TRBD1. Trimming at V came to 3 bases and at J to 2 bases, leaving 11 bases not matched to a gene. Germline V gives CDR1 KGHSH, CDR2 LQKENI. This CDR3 spans 17 amino acids.

This rearrangement joins TRBV11-2 to TRBJ2-2; 7 nucleotides align to TRBD1. This CDR3 is built from 14 residues. The V segment lost 3 bases and the J segment 7 bases; nucleotides outside the gene matches: 5. Germline V CDR1 and CDR2: SGHAT, FQNNGV. In DNA, the CDR3 is TGTGCCAGCAGCTTGCGACAGGGCATCGGGGAGCTGTTTTTT. Its translation is CASSLRQGIGELFF.

The chain combines TRBV28 with TRBJ2-1; D ambiguous. The CDR3 runs 15 residues. V was pared by 5 bases and J by 4 bases, with 15 bases between. Germline CDR1 is MDHEN and CDR2 is SYDVKM. CDR3 loop: CASSPFDRGYNEQFF. CDR3 coding DNA: TGTGCCAGCAGTCCATTTGACCGTGGATACAATGAGCAGTTCTTC.

The V and J genes are TRBV10-3 and TRBJ1-1; D is unclear. The CDR3 loop spans 14 amino acids. CDR1 and CDR2 from the germline V gene are ENHRY and SYGVKD. The ends were cut back, 4 bases at V and 2 bases at J, with 11 bases in the middle. CDR3 in DNA: TGTGCCATCAGTGCCGCAGGAGCCAACACTGAAGCTTTCTTT. It is translated as CAISAAGANTEAFF.

This clone turned up a few times. The rearrangement links TRBV19 to TRBJ1-5; D remains unclear. Germline loops: CDR1 LNHDA, CDR2 SQIVND (reference sequence). V was clipped by 7 bases and J by 1 base, with 11 bases between them. The CDR3 consists of 14 residues. DNA of the CDR3: TGTGCCAGTAACCATCGGTCCAGCAATCAGCCCCAGCATTTT. This codes for CASNHRSSNQPQHF.

This chain uses TRBV28 with TRBJ1-3; TRBD1 aligns across 9 bases. The CDR3 loop spans 14 amino acids. V gave up 6 bases and J gave up 4 bases; unmatched junction bases: 4. From germline, CDR1 is MDHEN and CDR2 SYDVKM. Here the CDR3 reads CASRETGGGNTIYF. The CDR3 bases are TGTGCCAGCAGGGAAACAGGGGGCGGAAACACCATATATTTT.